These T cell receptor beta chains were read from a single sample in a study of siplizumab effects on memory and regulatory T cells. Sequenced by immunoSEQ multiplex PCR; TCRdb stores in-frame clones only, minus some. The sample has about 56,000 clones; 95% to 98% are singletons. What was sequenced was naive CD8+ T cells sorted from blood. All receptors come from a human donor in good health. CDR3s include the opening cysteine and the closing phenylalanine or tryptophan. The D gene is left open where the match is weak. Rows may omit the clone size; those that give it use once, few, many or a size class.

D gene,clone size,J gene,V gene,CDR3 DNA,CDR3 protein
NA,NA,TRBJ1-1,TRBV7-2,TGTGCCAGCAGCCCTAGGGGGAGGGTTGAAGCTTTCTTT,CASSPRGRVEAFF
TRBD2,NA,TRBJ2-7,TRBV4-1,TGCGCCAGCAGCCCCAGCGTGGCGGGGGGGTACGAGCAGTACTTC,CASSPSVAGGYEQYF
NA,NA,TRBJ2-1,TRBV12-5,TGTGCTAGTGGTGTCGTTAGGGACAATGAGCAGTTCTTC,CASGVVRDNEQFF
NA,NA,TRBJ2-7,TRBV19,TGTGCCAGCCAGGGACAAGACTCCTACGAGCAGTACTTC,CASQGQDSYEQYF
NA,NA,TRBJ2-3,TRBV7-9,TGTGCCAGCAGCTTATACCCAGGGAAAGGGGGCACAGATACGCAGTATTTT,CASSLYPGKGGTDTQYF
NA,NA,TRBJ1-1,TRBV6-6,TGTGCCAGCAGGAACGGCCAGGGCCCCTGGAACACTGAAGCTTTCTTT,CASRNGQGPWNTEAFF
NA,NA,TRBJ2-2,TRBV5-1,TGCGCCAGCAGCTTGGCACGAAACACCGGGGAGCTGTTTTTT,CASSLARNTGELFF
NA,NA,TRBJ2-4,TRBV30,TGTGCCTGGAACCACGGGGGAAACATTCAGTACTTC,CAWNHGGNIQYF
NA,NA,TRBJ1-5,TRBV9,TGTGCCAGCAGCGTAGAGGGTAGGGCCGGTCAGCCCCAGCATTTT,CASSVEGRAGQPQHF
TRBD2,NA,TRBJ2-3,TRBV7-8,TGTGCCAGCAGCTTCCTAGCGGGAGTGCCAGATACGCAGTATTTT,CASSFLAGVPDTQYF
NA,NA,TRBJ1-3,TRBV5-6,TGTGCCAGCAGCTTGGTGGGAAACACCATATATTTT,CASSLVGNTIYF
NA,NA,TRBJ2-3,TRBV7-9,TGTGCCAGCTTCCTCATTTCTGGCGATACGCAGTATTTT,CASFLISGDTQYF
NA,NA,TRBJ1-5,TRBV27,TGTGCCAGCAGTTTAAGGGGAGGTCAGCCCCAGCATTTT,CASSLRGGQPQHF
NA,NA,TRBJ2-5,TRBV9,TGTGCCAGCAGCGTAGTAGGGGCAGAGACCCAGTACTTC,CASSVVGAETQYF
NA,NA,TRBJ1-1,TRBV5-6,TGTGCCAGCAGCCCGAGACAGACCATGAACACTGAAGCTTTCTTT,CASSPRQTMNTEAFF
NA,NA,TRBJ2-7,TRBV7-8,TGTGCCAGCAGGCTCCGGGGGAGCGCCTCCTACGAGCAGTACTTC,CASRLRGSASYEQYF
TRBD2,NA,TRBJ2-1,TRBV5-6,TGTGCCAGCAGCAGCCAACGGACTAGCGGGGGCGGGGAGCAGTTCTTC,CASSSQRTSGGGEQFF
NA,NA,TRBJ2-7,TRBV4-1,TGCGCCAGCAGCCAAGGTTTACAAGGCGAGCAGTACTTC,CASSQGLQGEQYF
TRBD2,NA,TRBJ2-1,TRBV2,TGTGCCAGCAGTCCTGCGGGAGGCCTGAGCTCCTACAATGAGCAGTTCTTC,CASSPAGGLSSYNEQFF
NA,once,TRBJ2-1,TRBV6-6,TGTGCCAGCAGTTATGTTCAGTACAATGAGCAGTTCTTC,CASSYVQYNEQFF
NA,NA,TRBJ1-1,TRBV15,TGTGCCACCAGCATACCTACAGGGAACACTGAAGCTTTCTTT,CATSIPTGNTEAFF
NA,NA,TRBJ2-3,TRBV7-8,TGTGCCAGCAGCTTGAGGGGGAGGGGACCCACAGATACGCAGTATTTT,CASSLRGRGPTDTQYF
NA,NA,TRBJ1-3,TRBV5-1,TGCGCCAGCAGCTTTGAAGGTGACTCTGGAAACACCATATATTTT,CASSFEGDSGNTIYF
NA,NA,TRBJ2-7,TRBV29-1,TGCAGCGTCGAACACGACAAGCAGTACTTC,CSVEHDKQYF
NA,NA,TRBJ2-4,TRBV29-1,TGCAGCGGTCTTCCACCGGGACTGATTCTAGCCAAAAACATTCAGTACTTC,CSGLPPGLILAKNIQYF
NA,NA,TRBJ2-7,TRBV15,TGTGCCACCAGCAGCGACAGATCCTACGAGCAGTACTTC,CATSSDRSYEQYF
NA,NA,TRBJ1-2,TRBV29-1,TGCAGCGTTACAGAGCCCTATGGCTACACCTTC,CSVTEPYGYTF
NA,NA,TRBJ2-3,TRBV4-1,TGCGCCAGCAGCCCGACGACAGGCTCCGGGTTGAAGTATTTT,CASSPTTGSGLKYF
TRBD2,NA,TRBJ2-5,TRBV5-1,TGCGCCAGTAAGGTATCTAGCGGGGACCAAGAGACCCAGTACTTC,CASKVSSGDQETQYF
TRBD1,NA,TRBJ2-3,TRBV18,TGTGCCAGTAGGGACAGCTCCACAGATACGCAGTATTTT,CASRDSSTDTQYF
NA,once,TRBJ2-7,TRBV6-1,TGTGCCAGCAGTGAATTTCATTTCTACGAGCAGTACTTC,CASSEFHFYEQYF
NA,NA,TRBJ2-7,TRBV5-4,TGTGCCAGCAGCACCCCAGGGGCGGACGAGCAGTACTTC,CASSTPGADEQYF
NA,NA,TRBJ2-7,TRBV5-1,TGCGCCAGCAGCTTAGGGTACGAGCAGTACTTC,CASSLGYEQYF
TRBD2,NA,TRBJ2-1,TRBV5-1,TGCGCCAGCAGCGAGGGACTAGCGTCCAATGAGCAGTTCTTC,CASSEGLASNEQFF
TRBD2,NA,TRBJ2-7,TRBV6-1,TGTGCCAGCAGTGAATCGCTACTAGCGCACGAGCAGTACTTC,CASSESLLAHEQYF
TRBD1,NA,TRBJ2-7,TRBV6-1,TGTGCCAGCAGTTCCGGGACAGTGACCTACGAGCAGTACTTC,CASSSGTVTYEQYF
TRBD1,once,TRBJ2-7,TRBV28,TGTGCCAGCAGTCCCCGGACAGGGGGAGGCTACGAGCAGTACTTC,CASSPRTGGGYEQYF
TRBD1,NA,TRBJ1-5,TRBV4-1,TGCGCCAGCAGCCCCCGGACAGGGATCAGCAATCAGCCCCAGCATTTT,CASSPRTGISNQPQHF
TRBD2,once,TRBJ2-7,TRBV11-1,TGTGCCAGCAGCAAGACTAGCGTAAACGAGCAGTACTTC,CASSKTSVNEQYF
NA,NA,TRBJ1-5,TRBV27,TGTGCCAGCAGTTTAAGGGGACATAGCAATCAGCCCCAGCATTTT,CASSLRGHSNQPQHF
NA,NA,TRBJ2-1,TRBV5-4,TGTGCCAGCAGCTTGCCCCAGACAGGCATTTTCGATGAGCAGTTCTTC,CASSLPQTGIFDEQFF
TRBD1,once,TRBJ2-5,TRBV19,TGTGCCAGTAGTATAACAGGGGTGGAGACCCAGTACTTC,CASSITGVETQYF
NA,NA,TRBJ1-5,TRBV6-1,TGTGCCAGCAGGTCTTATGGCAATCAGCCCCAGCATTTT,CASRSYGNQPQHF
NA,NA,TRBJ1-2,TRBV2,TGTGCCAGCTGGGGGCAAGGTCGAAGGGATGGCTACACCTTC,CASWGQGRRDGYTF
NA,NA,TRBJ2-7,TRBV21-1,TGTGCCAGCAGCCTGGCACTCTACGAGCAGTACTTC,CASSLALYEQYF
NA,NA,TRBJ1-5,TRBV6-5,TGTGCCAGCAGTGAATGGGGAGACAATCAGCCCCAGCATTTT,CASSEWGDNQPQHF
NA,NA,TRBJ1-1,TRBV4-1,TGCGCCAGCAGCCAACAAAGAGGACTGGACACTGAAGCTTTCTTT,CASSQQRGLDTEAFF
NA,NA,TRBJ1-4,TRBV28,TGTGCCAGCAGTAGGGGACCTGTGGCTAATGAAAAACTGTTTTTT,CASSRGPVANEKLFF
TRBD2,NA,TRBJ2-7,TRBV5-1,TGCGCCAGCAGCTCACTACCGGGACTAGAAACCTACGAGCAGTACTTC,CASSSLPGLETYEQYF
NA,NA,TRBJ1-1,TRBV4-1,TGCGCCAGCAGCCAAGGCGGGGCGTACACTGAAGCTTTCTTT,CASSQGGAYTEAFF
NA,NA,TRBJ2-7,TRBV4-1,TGCGCCAGCAGCCTTGTGAGGGACGACGACTACGAGCAGTACTTC,CASSLVRDDDYEQYF
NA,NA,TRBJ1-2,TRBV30,TGTGCCTGGAGTGTACCGGGAACGAGAGGCTACACCTTC,CAWSVPGTRGYTF